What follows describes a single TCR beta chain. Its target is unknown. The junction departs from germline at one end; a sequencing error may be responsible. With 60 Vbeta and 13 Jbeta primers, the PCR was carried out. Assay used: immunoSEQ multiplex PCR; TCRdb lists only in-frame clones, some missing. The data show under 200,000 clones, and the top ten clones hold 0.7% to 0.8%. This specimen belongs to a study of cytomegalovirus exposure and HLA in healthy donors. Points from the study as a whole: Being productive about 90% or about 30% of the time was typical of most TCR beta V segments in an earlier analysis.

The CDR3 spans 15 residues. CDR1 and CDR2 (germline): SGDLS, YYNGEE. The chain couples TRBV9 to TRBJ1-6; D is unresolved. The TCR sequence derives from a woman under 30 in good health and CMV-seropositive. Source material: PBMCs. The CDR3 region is CASSSGEVRNSPLRF. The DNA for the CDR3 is TGTGCCAGCAGCTCCGGAGAGGTCCGGAATTCACCCCTCCGCTTT.